Listed here are 29 T cell receptor beta chains from one sample, sequenced in a study of early T cells in non-severe SARS-CoV-2 infection. TCRdb reprocessed the 5' RACE reads via MiXCR and lists one record per CDR3 protein. The data hold around 76,000 distinct CDR3 sequences, with approximately 10% observed a single time. Sequenced sample: whole blood. These receptor sequences come from an adult who was a healthcare worker with PCR-confirmed SARS-CoV-2 infection or an uninfected control (not recorded which).

Only a few counts were recorded for this clonotype. V is TRBV7-8 and J is TRBJ1-5; a possible D gene is TRBD1 (6 bases). CDR3 size: 14 residues. The ends were cut back, 0 bases at V and 7 bases at J, with 10 bases in the middle. Germline V lookup: CDR1 SGHVS, CDR2 FQNEAQ. CDR3 loop: CASSLAPGDQPQHF. Written as DNA, the CDR3 is TGTGCCAGCAGCTTAGCACCAGGGGACCAGCCCCAGCATTTT.

This clonotype occurred once. This sequence joins TRBV6-5 and TRBJ1-5; weak D call: TRBD1 (5 bases). This CDR3 is 17 amino acids long. V lost 5 bases and J 2 bases, leaving 19 bases between the germline ends. The V gene's germline CDR1 is MNHEY and CDR2 SVGAGI. CDR3 sequence (DNA): TGTGCCAGCAGTAACGTGGGGCAACAGAATGGCAATCAGCCCCAGCATTTT. Amino acid sequence: CASSNVGQQNGNQPQHF.

This chain links TRBV7-2 with TRBJ2-5; D may be TRBD2 (5 bases). Germline V gene sequence: CDR1 SGHTA, CDR2 FQGNSA. This CDR3 region has 13 residues. Trimming removed 7 bases at V and 2 bases at J, with 11 bases between. The CDR3 is CASTIAGQETQYF. CDR3 bases: TGTGCCAGCACAATTGCGGGTCAAGAGACCCAGTACTTC.

At least ten counts were recorded for this clonotype. The CDR3 coding sequence is TGTGCCAGCAGCTACTGGGGTGAGGACACCGGGGAGCTGTTTTTT. Translating it yields CASSYWGEDTGELFF. The chain uses TRBV11-2 and TRBJ2-2; D is unclear. In germline, CDR1 is SGHAT, CDR2 FQNNGV. The CDR3 extends over 15 amino acids. The germline V and J ends were trimmed by 4 bases and 3 bases, with 12 bases remaining between them.

The chain carries TRBV18 and TRBJ2-3, with 10 positions matching TRBD2. This CDR3 has 15 amino acids. CDR1 is KGHSH and CDR2 is LQKENI in the germline V gene. The V segment lost 3 bases and the J segment 5 bases; nucleotides outside the gene matches: 5. The CDR3 loop reads CASSPDLAGVDTQYF. The CDR3 DNA sequence: TGTGCCAGCTCACCCGATCTAGCGGGGGTAGATACGCAGTATTTT.

This clonotype was recorded at least ten times. The V and J genes are TRBV25-1 and TRBJ2-5; D gene ambiguous. Germline lookup yields CDR1 MGHDK and CDR2 SYGVNS. The CDR3 extends over 13 amino acids. Trimming removed 8 bases at V and 5 bases at J, with 15 bases between. Here the CDR3 reads CASGHQEKETQYF. DNA of the CDR3: TGTGCCAGCGGCCACCAAGAGAAGGAGACCCAGTACTTC.

In its sample, this clonotype was seen many times. This chain uses TRBV6-5 with TRBJ1-1; D is unresolved. The V gene's germline CDR1 is MNHEY and CDR2 SVGAGI. The V gene lost 5 bases and the J gene lost 3 bases, with 4 bases spanning the gap. This CDR3 is 11 amino acids long. The chain's CDR3 is CASSKDTEAFF. CDR3 DNA: TGTGCCAGCAGTAAAGACACTGAAGCTTTCTTT.

Written as DNA, the CDR3 is TGTGCCAGCAGCCAACAGGGGGGAACTGAAAAACTGTTTTTT. Its protein product is CASSQQGGTEKLFF. J is TRBJ1-4 and V is TRBV3-1, with 7 bases that match TRBD1. Germline assignment: CDR1 LGHDT and CDR2 YNNKEL (reference sequence). The CDR3 contains 14 residues. V lost 2 bases, J lost 7 bases, and 4 bases stayed unmatched.

The J gene is TRBJ1-5, the V gene TRBV19; perhaps TRBD1 as D (5 bases). V was shortened by 3 bases and J by 9 bases, with 12 bases between the two germline ends. This CDR3 is built from 13 residues. From germline, CDR1 is LNHDA and CDR2 SQIVND (reference sequence). CDR3 region: CASSITEGRPQHF. CDR3 in DNA: TGTGCCAGTAGTATTACAGAGGGGCGGCCCCAGCATTTT.

This clonotype was detected a few times. This chain links TRBV7-9 with TRBJ2-5, with a weak D call TRBD1 (7 bases). Trimming stripped 4 bases from V and 2 bases from J, with 17 bases between. The CDR3 covers 16 residues. Per the germline V gene, CDR1 is SEHNR and CDR2 is FQNEAQ (reference sequence). The CDR3: CASSYAGGLEQETQYF. For the CDR3, the DNA is TGTGCCAGCAGCTACGCAGGGGGACTCGAACAAGAGACCCAGTACTTC.

This clonotype has ten or more counts. The CDR3 is CASSSIPGTSGVNNEQFF. The CDR3 DNA sequence: TGTGCCAGCAGCTCCATTCCGGGGACTAGCGGGGTCAACAATGAGCAGTTCTTC. The rearrangement uses TRBV6-2 or TRBV6-3 and TRBJ2-1, with 13 nucleotides matching TRBD2. J was trimmed by 5 bases and V by 6 bases; bases with no gene match: 13. Germline lookup yields CDR1 MNHEY and CDR2 SVGEGT. CDR3 length: 18 amino acids.

This clonotype appeared many times. The V call is TRBV20-1, the J call TRBJ1-5, with 7 bases fitting TRBD1. Germline CDR1 DFQATT, CDR2 SNEGSKA (reference sequence). V trimming: 0 bases; J trimming: 11 bases; junction bases outside the gene matches: 7. This CDR3 comprises 13 residues. The CDR3 here is CSAREDRVVAQHF. The CDR3 DNA is TGCAGTGCTAGAGAAGACAGGGTTGTGGCCCAGCATTTT.

V and J are TRBV10-2 and TRBJ1-2; D remains ambiguous. Germline CDR1 reads WSHSY; CDR2 reads SAAADI. This CDR3 spans 11 amino acids. V lost 6 bases, J lost 0 bases, and 2 bases lay in between. The CDR3 coding sequence is TGCGCCAGCAGCACTAACTATGGCTACACCTTC. Protein: CASSTNYGYTF.

This clonotype was detected only a few times. The chain recombines TRBV5-1 with TRBJ2-1; D is unresolved. CDR1 is SGHRS and CDR2 is YFSETQ in the germline V gene. Trimming took 4 bases from V and 9 from J, leaving 14 bases between them. There are 13 residues in the CDR3. The CDR3 nucleotides are TGCGCCAGCAGCGAAGCCCAAGAGCGTGAGCAGTTCTTC. Its protein product is CASSEAQEREQFF.

This clonotype was detected a few times. V usage is TRBV12-5 and J usage is TRBJ2-3, with D perhaps TRBD1 (6 bases). The length of the CDR3 is 12 residues. V lost 4 bases and J 6 bases, leaving 8 bases between the germline ends. In germline, CDR1 is LGHNT, CDR2 FRNRAP. CDR3 sequence reads: CASGSTGDTQYF. The DNA of the CDR3 is TGTGCTAGTGGTTCAACAGGGGATACGCAGTATTTT.

This clonotype was recorded at least ten times. The gene calls are TRBV7-2 and TRBJ2-2, with D perhaps given as TRBD1 or TRBD2 (5 bases each). Germline CDR1 and CDR2: SGHTA and FQGNSA. The CDR3 extends over 16 amino acids. V was trimmed by 2 bases and J by 3 bases, leaving 13 bases between them. DNA for the CDR3: TGTGCCAGCAGCTTACGGCCCGGGACGCACACCGGGGAGCTGTTTTTT. This sequence encodes CASSLRPGTHTGELFF.

This clonotype has ten or more counts. The J gene is TRBJ2-7, the V gene TRBV27; no reliable D call. Trimming took 5 bases from V and 0 from J, leaving 17 bases between them. The CDR3 is made up of 16 amino acids. Germline lookup yields CDR1 MNHEY and CDR2 SMNVEV (reference sequence). The CDR3 DNA follows: TGTGCCAGCAGTCCTACGGACGGTCTTAGCTCCTACGAGCAGTACTTC. Translated, it gives CASSPTDGLSSYEQYF.

The sample holds many counts of this clonotype. The rearrangement links TRBV5-6 to TRBJ2-3, with D possibly called TRBD1 or TRBD2 (5 bases each). The length of the CDR3 is 15 residues. V was trimmed by 4 bases and J by 0 bases, leaving 12 bases between them. Germline-derived CDR1 and CDR2 are SGHDT and YYEEEE. The chain's CDR3 is CASSLFGTSTDTQYF. The CDR3 nucleotides read TGTGCCAGCAGCCTCTTCGGGACGAGCACAGATACGCAGTATTTT.

V is TRBV7-2 and J is TRBJ2-1; 9 bases are a match to TRBD1. The V and J ends lost 5 bases and 7 bases, in that order; junction bases with no gene match: 9. CDR3 size: 15 residues. Germline assignment: CDR1 SGHTA and CDR2 FQGNSA. Here the CDR3 DNA reads TGTGCCAGCAGCCCTATGGGGACAGGGAGTAATGAGCAGTTCTTC. Translation gives CASSPMGTGSNEQFF.

This clonotype came up many times. The gene calls are TRBV27 and TRBJ2-7; 7 nucleotides match TRBD2. Trimming cost V 3 bases and J 2 bases; bases outside gene matches: 10. Germline lookup yields CDR1 MNHEY and CDR2 SMNVEV (reference sequence). CDR3 length: 16 amino acids. The CDR3 DNA sequence: TGTGCCAGCAGTTTCCGCGGGGGAGGTTACACCTACGAGCAGTACTTC. Translating it yields CASSFRGGGYTYEQYF.

The chain links TRBV6-4 to TRBJ2-3; 11 bases fit TRBD2. The germline V gene has CDR1 MRHNA and CDR2 SNTAGT. J gave up 8 bases and V 6 bases, and 10 bases lay outside the gene matches. The CDR3 loop spans 15 amino acids. CDR3 region: CASRPSGGPLGTQYF. CDR3 nucleotide sequence: TGTGCCAGCAGACCTAGCGGGGGGCCCCTTGGTACGCAGTATTTT.

This clonotype has a count of ten or more. The chain employs TRBV12-3 or TRBV12-4 and TRBJ1-1; 7 positions match TRBD1. The CDR3 is 18 amino acids. The V and J ends lost 5 bases and 4 bases, in that order; junction bases with no gene match: 19. The CDR3 DNA is TGTGCCAGCAGTCCAGGGTTCGAGACAGGGCATGTCGGCACTGAAGCTTTCTTT. Amino acid sequence: CASSPGFETGHVGTEAFF.

This clonotype was detected ten times or more. V and J are TRBV29-1 and TRBJ2-2; D may match TRBD1 or TRBD2 (5 bases each). Germline V lookup: CDR1 SQVTM, CDR2 ANQGSEA. The ends were cut back, 4 bases at V and 3 bases at J, with 9 bases in the middle. The CDR3 totals 13 residues. In nucleotides, the CDR3 is TGCAGCGTTGGAGAGGGGCACACCGGGGAGCTGTTTTTT. It codes for CSVGEGHTGELFF.

The sample holds many counts of this clonotype. The chain links TRBV6-2 or TRBV6-3 to TRBJ2-5; tentative D call: TRBD1 (6 bases). The CDR3 length is 15 residues. V lost 4 bases, J lost 2 bases, and 14 bases lay in between. Germline-derived CDR1 and CDR2 are MNHEY and SVGEGT. CDR3 bases: TGTGCCAGCAGTTCCCGGACAGAAACACAAGAGACCCAGTACTTC. It is translated as CASSSRTETQETQYF.

The V and J genes are TRBV18 and TRBJ2-1; the D gene could be TRBD1 or TRBD2 (5 bases each). V was pared by 2 bases and J by 7 bases, with 18 bases between. CDR3 size: 16 residues. Germline V lookup: CDR1 KGHSH, CDR2 LQKENI. The DNA for the CDR3 is TGTGCCAGCTCACCATCTGCGGGCACGGACACGAATGAGCAGTTCTTC. It specifies CASSPSAGTDTNEQFF.

This clonotype was recorded at least ten times. The chain joins TRBV6-5 to TRBJ1-5; D not certain. V lost 4 bases to trimming and J lost 4 bases, with 8 bases between them. The CDR3 is 13 amino acids. Germline V gene sequence: CDR1 MNHEY, CDR2 SVGAGI. CDR3 protein: CASSWAGNQPQHF. The CDR3 DNA reads TGTGCCAGCAGTTGGGCAGGAAATCAGCCCCAGCATTTT.

Many counts were recorded for this clonotype. This chain joins TRBV7-9 and TRBJ2-1; 7 bases are shared with TRBD2. The CDR3 has 16 amino acids. Germline V gene lookup returns CDR1 SEHNR and CDR2 FQNEAQ (reference sequence). V gave up 0 bases and J gave up 6 bases; unmatched junction bases: 8. DNA for the CDR3: TGTGCCAGCAGCTTAGCGGGGGGGGTAAGCGGCAATGAGCAGTTCTTC. Protein sequence: CASSLAGGVSGNEQFF.

The chain has TRBV11-2 and TRBJ2-3; D perhaps matches TRBD2 (5 bases). CDR3 size: 15 residues. Germline CDR1 and CDR2: SGHAT and FQNNGV. V was clipped by 0 bases and J by 2 bases, with 9 bases between them. CDR3 region: CASSLDGAVTDTQYF. As DNA, the CDR3 is TGTGCCAGCAGCTTAGACGGAGCGGTCACAGATACGCAGTATTTT.

This clonotype has a handful of counts. The rearrangement uses TRBV30 and TRBJ2-5, with 9 positions matching TRBD2. The CDR3 runs 15 residues. V trimming: 0 bases; J trimming: 1 base; junction bases outside the gene matches: 3. Germline loops: CDR1 GTSNPN, CDR2 SVGIG (reference sequence). For the CDR3, the DNA is TGTGCCTGGAGTGTACTAGCGGGCCTCCAAGAGACCCAGTACTTC. Encoded protein: CAWSVLAGLQETQYF.